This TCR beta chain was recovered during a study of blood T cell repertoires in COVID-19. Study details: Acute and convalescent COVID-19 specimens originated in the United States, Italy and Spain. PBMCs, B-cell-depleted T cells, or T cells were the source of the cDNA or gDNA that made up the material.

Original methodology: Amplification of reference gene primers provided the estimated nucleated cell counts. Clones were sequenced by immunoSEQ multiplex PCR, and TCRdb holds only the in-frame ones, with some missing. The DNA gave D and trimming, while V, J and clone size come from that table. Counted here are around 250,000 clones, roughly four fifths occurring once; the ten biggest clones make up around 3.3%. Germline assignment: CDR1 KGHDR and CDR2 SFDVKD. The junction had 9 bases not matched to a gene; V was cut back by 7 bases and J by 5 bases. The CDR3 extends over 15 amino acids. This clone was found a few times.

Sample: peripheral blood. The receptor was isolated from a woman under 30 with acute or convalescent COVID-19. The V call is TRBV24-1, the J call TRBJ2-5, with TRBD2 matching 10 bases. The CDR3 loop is CATRAPSGSGETQYF. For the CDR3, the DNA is TGTGCCACCAGGGCCCCTAGCGGGAGCGGGGAGACCCAGTACTTC.